Presented here are 13 T cell receptor beta chains from one specimen sequenced in a study of PD-L1 blockade in urothelial cancer. The repertoire was sequenced with immunoSEQ multiplex PCR; TCRdb's copy has only in-frame clones and lacks some. The sample lists 100,000 or so clones; approximately 85% were seen once. Sample: PBMCs, taken around atezolizumab (anti-PD-L1) treatment. The source is a man aged 50-59 years with urothelial cancer.

The rearrangement uses TRBV6-5 and TRBJ2-2; D not certain. Trimming stripped 10 bases from V and 5 bases from J, with 11 bases between. The CDR3 covers 12 residues. Germline V lookup: CDR1 MNHEY, CDR2 SVGAGI. The CDR3 DNA sequence: TGTGCCACCCGTAGTTGGACCGGGGAGCTGTTTTTT. Amino acid sequence: CATRSWTGELFF.

The chain links TRBV28 to TRBJ1-2; no firm D call. V was pared by 0 bases and J by 4 bases, with 12 bases between. The CDR3 loop spans 15 amino acids. CDR1 MDHEN and CDR2 SYDVKM come from the germline V gene. CDR3 bases: TGTGCCAGCAGTTTATGGGCGACGGACTCCTATGGCTACACCTTC. This sequence encodes CASSLWATDSYGYTF.

This chain links TRBV27 with TRBJ2-3, with 10 bases that match TRBD1. The CDR3 is 16 amino acids. Germline trimming cut 1 base from V and 0 bases from J; bases unmatched to any gene: 1. Germline-derived CDR1 and CDR2 are MNHEY and SMNVEV (reference sequence). CDR3 sequence: CASSLLGQGSTDTQYF. CDR3 DNA sequence: TGTGCCAGCAGTTTATTGGGACAGGGGAGCACAGATACGCAGTATTTT.

The chain has TRBV9 and TRBJ2-1, with D perhaps matching TRBD2 (5 bases). Deletions cut 3 bases from V and 0 bases from J, with 10 bases between. This CDR3 spans 15 amino acids. Germline values: CDR1 SGDLS, CDR2 YYNGEE. The CDR3 coding sequence is TGTGCCAGCAGCGAAAGCGGAATCTCCTACAATGAGCAGTTCTTC. It specifies CASSESGISYNEQFF.

This clone has a handful of counts. The chain recombines TRBV5-6 with TRBJ2-4; TRBD2 matches at 9 bases. Germline-derived CDR1 and CDR2 are SGHDT and YYEEEE. CDR3 length equals 14 residues. V was clipped by 4 bases and J by 8 bases; unmatched bases: 7. The CDR3 nucleotides are TGTGCCAGCAGCCTGCTAGCGGGAACGGACATTCAGTACTTC. It translates to CASSLLAGTDIQYF.

In its sample, this clone was seen a few times. The rearrangement joins TRBV18 to TRBJ2-7, with 7 bases aligning to TRBD1. The CDR3 covers 14 residues. Germline CDR1 is KGHSH and CDR2 is LQKENI. Germline trimming cut 3 bases from V and 4 bases from J; bases unmatched to any gene: 6. CDR3 sequence reads: CASSPDRVLYEQYF. The CDR3 bases are TGTGCCAGCTCACCCGACAGGGTGCTGTACGAGCAGTACTTC.

The CDR3: CASSGAYEQYF. CDR3 bases: TGTGCCAGCAGTGGCGCTTACGAGCAGTACTTC. The rearrangement joins TRBV2 to TRBJ2-7; D ambiguous. CDR1 and CDR2 (germline): SNHLY, FYNNEI. This CDR3 is 11 amino acids long. Trimming left V 4 bases short and J 4 bases short, with 5 bases between.

This clone was detected once. The rearrangement joins TRBV5-6 to TRBJ2-5; D remains ambiguous. Trimming removed 3 bases from V and 5 bases from J, with 11 bases in between. In germline, CDR1 is SGHDT, CDR2 YYEEEE. The CDR3 runs to 13 residues. CDR3 nucleotides: TGTGCCAGCAGCTCGGGTGGTCGGGAGACCCAGTACTTC. Encoded protein: CASSSGGRETQYF. The complete variable domain, with remaining parts taken from reference TRBV5-6 and TRBJ2-5, reads DAGVTQSPTHLIKTRGQQVTLRCSPKSGHDTVSWYQQALGQGPQFIFQYYEEEERQRGNFPDRFSGHQFPNYSSELNVNALLLGDSALYLCASSSGGRETQYFGPGTRLLVL.

This chain connects TRBV9 to TRBJ1-1; D perhaps matches TRBD1 (5 bases). Germline CDR1 is SGDLS and CDR2 is YYNGEE. Trimming removed 3 bases at V and 2 bases at J, with 11 bases between. The CDR3 is 14 amino acids. In DNA, the CDR3 is TGTGCCAGCAGCGACCGGGACTCCAACACTGAAGCTTTCTTT. Protein sequence: CASSDRDSNTEAFF.

This clone has only a few counts. This chain connects TRBV6-1 to TRBJ1-2; 7 bases fit TRBD1. J was trimmed by 7 bases and V by 7 bases; bases with no gene match: 9. Germline CDR1 reads MNHNS; CDR2 reads SASEGT. The CDR3 totals 13 residues. CDR3 protein: CASTTGQAFGYTF. CDR3 nucleotide sequence: TGTGCCAGCACTACCGGACAGGCTTTTGGCTACACCTTC.

The rearrangement links TRBV6-5 to TRBJ1-2; 7 bases map to TRBD1. V gave up 7 bases and J gave up 5 bases; unmatched junction bases: 10. The CDR3 runs to 14 residues. CDR1 and CDR2 from the germline V gene are MNHEY and SVGAGI. CDR3 coding DNA: TGTGCCAGCAATACAGGGGAACGTTTTTATGGCTACACCTTC. Its translation is CASNTGERFYGYTF.

The rearrangement links TRBV5-1 to TRBJ2-7; the D is unclear. There are 13 residues in the CDR3. Trimming left V 0 bases short and J 0 bases short, with 4 bases between. Germline V gene lookup returns CDR1 SGHRS and CDR2 YFSETQ. The CDR3: CASSLDFSYEQYF. The DNA for the CDR3 is TGCGCCAGCAGCTTGGACTTCTCCTACGAGCAGTACTTC.

The sample holds one count of this clone. This rearrangement joins TRBV28 to TRBJ1-1, with 7 bases aligning to TRBD1. The V gene end was trimmed by 2 bases and the J gene end by 0 bases; junction bases not matched to a gene: 3. The CDR3 consists of 15 residues. Germline CDR1 MDHEN, CDR2 SYDVKM. The CDR3 spells CASSLQRGLNTEAFF. CDR3 bases: TGTGCCAGCAGTTTACAAAGGGGGCTGAACACTGAAGCTTTCTTT.